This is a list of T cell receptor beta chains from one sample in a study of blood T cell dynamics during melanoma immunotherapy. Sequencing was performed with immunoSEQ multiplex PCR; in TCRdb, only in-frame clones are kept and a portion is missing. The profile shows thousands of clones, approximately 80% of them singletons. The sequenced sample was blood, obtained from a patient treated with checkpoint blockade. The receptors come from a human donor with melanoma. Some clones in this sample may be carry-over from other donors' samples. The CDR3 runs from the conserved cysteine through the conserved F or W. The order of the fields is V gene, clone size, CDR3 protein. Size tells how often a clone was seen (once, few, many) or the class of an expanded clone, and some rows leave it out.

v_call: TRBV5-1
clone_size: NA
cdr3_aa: CASSLTSSGGYSYEQYF

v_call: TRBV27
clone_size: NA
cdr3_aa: CASSFTGVSRYGYTF

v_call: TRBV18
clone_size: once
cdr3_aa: CASSPSIPATNEKLFF

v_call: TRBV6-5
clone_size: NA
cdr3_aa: CASSYRRQGASPLHF

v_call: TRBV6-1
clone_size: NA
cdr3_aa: CASRSPGGGQPQHF

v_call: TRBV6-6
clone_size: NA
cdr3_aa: CASTRLGLLDYNGYTF

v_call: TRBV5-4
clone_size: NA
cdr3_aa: CASSWRTSGTYNEQFF

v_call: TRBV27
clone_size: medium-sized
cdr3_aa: CASSAQRDSYNEQFF

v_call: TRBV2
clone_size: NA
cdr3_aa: CASSEWAEDGYTF

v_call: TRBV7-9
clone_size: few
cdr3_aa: CASSSSGQGGEYF

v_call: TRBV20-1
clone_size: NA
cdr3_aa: CSATLYNEQFF

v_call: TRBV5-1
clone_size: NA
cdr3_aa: CASSLGSHGNSYEQYF

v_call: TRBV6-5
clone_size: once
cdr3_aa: CASSPQTSGTAQYF

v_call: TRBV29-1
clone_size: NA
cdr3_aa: CSVEARLAGDPDTQYF

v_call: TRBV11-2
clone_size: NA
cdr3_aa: CASSLEVVGTEAFF

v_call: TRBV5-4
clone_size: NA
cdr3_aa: CASSFGDRGPKETQYF

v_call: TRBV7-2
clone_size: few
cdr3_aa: CASSFGGQGEYQPQHF

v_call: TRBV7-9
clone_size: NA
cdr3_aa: CASSYLRAGGGYTEAFF

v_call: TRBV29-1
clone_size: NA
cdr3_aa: CSVHIALNTDTQYF

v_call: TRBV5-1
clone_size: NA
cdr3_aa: CASSLLGRDTEAFF

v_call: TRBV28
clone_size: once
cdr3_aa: CASSRTNSNQPQHF

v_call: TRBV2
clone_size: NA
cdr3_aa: CASSGFGFSNEQYF

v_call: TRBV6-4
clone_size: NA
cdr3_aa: CASSYPVGEGQETQYF

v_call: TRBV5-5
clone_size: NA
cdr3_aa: CASSLAGNEQYF

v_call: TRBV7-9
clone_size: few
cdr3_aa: CASSGTDNSPLHF

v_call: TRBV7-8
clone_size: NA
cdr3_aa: CASSPTSGRFHEQFF

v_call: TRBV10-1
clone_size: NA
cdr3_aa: CASRYPPDTQYF

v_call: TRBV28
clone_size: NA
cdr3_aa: CASSLLEGPEAFF

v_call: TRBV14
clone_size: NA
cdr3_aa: CASSPAANYGYTF

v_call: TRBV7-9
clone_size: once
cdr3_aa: CASSFFSGGISTDTQYF

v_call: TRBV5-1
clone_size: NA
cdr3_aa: CASSLVADWRGNSPLHF

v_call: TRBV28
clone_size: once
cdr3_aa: CASSFPVTGGETQYF

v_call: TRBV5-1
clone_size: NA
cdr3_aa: CASSLAGGSDTGELFF

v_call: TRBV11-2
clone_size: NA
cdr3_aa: CASFPIRPLAPNEQYF

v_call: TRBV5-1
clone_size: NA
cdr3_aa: CASSLGVGSYEQYF

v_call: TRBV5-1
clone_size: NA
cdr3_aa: CASSLEGTDGNTIYF

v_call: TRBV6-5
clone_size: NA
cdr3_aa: CASSRIRAENEKLFF

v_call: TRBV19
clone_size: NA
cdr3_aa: CASSIVPDKLSPLHF

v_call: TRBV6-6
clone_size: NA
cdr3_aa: CASSYSGTDTQYF

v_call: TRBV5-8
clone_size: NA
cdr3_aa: CASSKGYTEAFF